A selection of T cell receptor beta chains follows, all from one sample in a study of OX40 agonist ivuxolimab in advanced cancers. Here immunoSEQ multiplex PCR was the method, and the copy in TCRdb shows in-frame clones only, minus some. The data show tens of thousands of clones, 77% seen once. The sample here was CD4+ or CD8+ T cells sorted from blood, taken in a trial of the OX40 agonist ivuxolimab. The receptors were sampled from an adult with an advanced solid tumor such as melanoma, head and neck, liver or kidney cancer. Each CDR3 is given with its conserved first and last residue. D genes are given only for firm matches. Not all rows give a size; the values are once, few, many and, for expanded clones, a class.

J gene: TRBJ2-5
clone size: once
V gene: TRBV25-1
D gene: NA
CDR3 protein: CASSFPGLQETQYF
CDR3 DNA: TGTGCCAGCAGCTTCCCGGGCCTTCAAGAGACCCAGTACTTC

J gene: TRBJ2-3
clone size: once
V gene: TRBV18
D gene: NA
CDR3 protein: CASSERRGDADTQYF
CDR3 DNA: TGTGCCAGCTCCGAGCGAAGGGGAGACGCAGATACGCAGTATTTT

J gene: TRBJ2-3
clone size: NA
V gene: TRBV4-1
D gene: NA
CDR3 protein: CASSQAGRAANPGTQYF
CDR3 DNA: TGCGCCAGCAGCCAAGCCGGACGGGCCGCTAATCCGGGTACGCAGTATTTT

J gene: TRBJ2-1
clone size: NA
V gene: TRBV11-1
D gene: NA
CDR3 protein: CASSLGDEHIHEQFF
CDR3 DNA: TGTGCCAGCAGCTTAGGGGACGAACACATCCATGAGCAGTTCTTC

J gene: TRBJ2-6
clone size: once
V gene: TRBV7-2
D gene: NA
CDR3 protein: CASSLGSLGANVLTF
CDR3 DNA: TGTGCCAGCAGCTTGGGATCTCTCGGGGCCAACGTCCTGACTTTC

J gene: TRBJ2-7
clone size: few
V gene: TRBV5-1
D gene: NA
CDR3 protein: CASSLESSYEQYF
CDR3 DNA: TGCGCCAGCAGCTTGGAAAGCTCCTACGAGCAGTACTTC

J gene: TRBJ2-1
clone size: NA
V gene: TRBV4-2
D gene: NA
CDR3 protein: CASSLTTGEQFF
CDR3 DNA: TGTGCCAGCAGCCTGACGACGGGTGAGCAGTTCTTC

J gene: TRBJ2-5
clone size: once
V gene: TRBV29-1
D gene: TRBD1
CDR3 protein: CSGVRGQGAWRASQETQYF
CDR3 DNA: TGCAGCGGGGTAAGGGGACAGGGCGCCTGGAGGGCCAGCCAAGAGACCCAGTACTTC

J gene: TRBJ1-1
clone size: NA
V gene: TRBV30
D gene: NA
CDR3 protein: CAWSVKGNTEAFF
CDR3 DNA: TGTGCCTGGAGTGTGAAGGGGAACACTGAAGCTTTCTTT

J gene: TRBJ1-1
clone size: NA
V gene: TRBV5-4
D gene: TRBD1
CDR3 protein: CASSNTGGTEAFF
CDR3 DNA: TGTGCCAGCAGCAATACAGGGGGCACTGAAGCTTTCTTT

J gene: TRBJ2-7
clone size: NA
V gene: TRBV7-2
D gene: TRBD2
CDR3 protein: CASSPSSGQAYEQYF
CDR3 DNA: TGTGCCAGCAGCCCCTCTAGCGGGCAGGCCTACGAGCAGTACTTC

J gene: TRBJ1-2
clone size: NA
V gene: TRBV5-1
D gene: NA
CDR3 protein: CASSLASQGYTF
CDR3 DNA: TGCGCCAGCAGCTTGGCCTCGCAGGGCTACACCTTC

J gene: TRBJ2-7
clone size: NA
V gene: TRBV28
D gene: TRBD2
CDR3 protein: CASSQTSGGRYEQYF
CDR3 DNA: TGTGCCAGCAGCCAAACTAGCGGAGGCCGCTACGAGCAGTACTTC

J gene: TRBJ2-7
clone size: NA
V gene: TRBV7-9
D gene: NA
CDR3 protein: CASSSPVGPPYEQYF
CDR3 DNA: TGTGCCAGCAGCTCACCAGTAGGTCCGCCCTACGAGCAGTACTTC

J gene: TRBJ1-5
clone size: NA
V gene: TRBV28
D gene: TRBD1
CDR3 protein: CASSFSRGQGNQPQHF
CDR3 DNA: TGTGCCAGCAGTTTCTCTAGGGGGCAGGGGAATCAGCCCCAGCATTTT

J gene: TRBJ2-3
clone size: NA
V gene: TRBV7-2
D gene: NA
CDR3 protein: CASSLSLFSTDTQYF
CDR3 DNA: TGTGCCAGCAGCTTGTCCCTGTTTAGCACAGATACGCAGTATTTT

J gene: TRBJ2-4
clone size: NA
V gene: TRBV6-5
D gene: NA
CDR3 protein: CASSYEVRVNIQYF
CDR3 DNA: TGTGCCAGCAGTTACGAAGTAAGGGTAAACATTCAGTACTTC

J gene: TRBJ2-2
clone size: NA
V gene: TRBV15
D gene: TRBD2
CDR3 protein: CATSRQIAGGPEGELFF
CDR3 DNA: TGTGCCACCAGCAGACAAATAGCGGGAGGGCCGGAAGGGGAGCTGTTTTTT